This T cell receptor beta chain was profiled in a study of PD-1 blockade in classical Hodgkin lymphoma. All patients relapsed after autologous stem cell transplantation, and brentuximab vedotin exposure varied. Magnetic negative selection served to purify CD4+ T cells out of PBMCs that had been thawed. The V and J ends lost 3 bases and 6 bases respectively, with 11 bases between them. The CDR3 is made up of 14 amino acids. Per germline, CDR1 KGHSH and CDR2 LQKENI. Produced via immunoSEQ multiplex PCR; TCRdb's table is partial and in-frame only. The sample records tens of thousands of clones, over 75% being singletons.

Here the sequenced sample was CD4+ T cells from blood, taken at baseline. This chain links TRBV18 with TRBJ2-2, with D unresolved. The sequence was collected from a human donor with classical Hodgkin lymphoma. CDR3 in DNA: TGTGCCAGCTCACCCCTGAAGCTGGCCGGGGAGCTGTTTTTT. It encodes CASSPLKLAGELFF.